This TCR beta chain comes out of a study of T cell responses to AZD1222 COVID-19 vaccine (dated by TCRdb to 2020 to 2022). Looking at the study overall: AZD1222 recipients given second doses at about 4 weeks or at about 12 weeks were pooled, since spike-specific TCR depth and breadth were not found to differ between the two schedules. Trial participants were enrolled into age subgroups of 18-55, 56-69 and 70-plus years, which contained about 150, 27 and 61 TCR-sequenced participants, respectively. A total of more than 230 trial participants underwent TCR sequencing, of whom 200 to 220 received two doses of AZD1222 and about 26 received two doses of the MenACWY control vaccine. Broader findings and caveats from the paper: Because no day 14 peak-response samples were available, the repertoires could be characterized only after the peak T cell response. The whole spike protein was spanned by vaccine-associated CD4 TCRs, and dominant responses were seen in regions 160-218 and 743-854. Most participants were white British and females outnumbered males, and the authors suggested that clonal diversity may have been underestimated. A significant rise in spike-specific TCR breadth and depth was observed after two AZD1222 doses relative to day 0 and relative to MenACWY recipients. Reportedly, close to half of the unique spike-specific TCRs recognized epitopes lying outside the regions that are mutated in the B.1.351 and B.1.1.7 variants. Conclusions about previously exposed vaccinees are limited because only five to seven AZD1222 recipients were SARS-CoV-2 seropositive at baseline. In the small 56-69-year group, the increase in depth fell short of significance, most likely because of low power.

The CDR3 regions of human TCRbeta chains were analyzed by immunosequencing. The study's own analysis went as follows. TCRs in the repertoires were matched against a reference library of SARS-CoV-2-specific TCRs that had been generated with the MIRA antigen-specificity platform. Breadth meant the fraction of unique TCRs that were SARS-CoV-2-associated, whereas depth meant the fraction of total T cells that were SARS-CoV-2-associated. Using the MIRA data, each spike-specific TCR was mapped to the spike region that the TCR reacts to and placed in a CD4 or CD8 class. Log10-transformed breadth and depth values were compared by one-way ANOVA with Sidak's multiple comparisons tests. As stored in TCRdb, this immuneACCESS dataset retains in-frame rearrangements with V and J assigned. A fraction of the clones does not appear; measured against another copy, unresolved V genes explain less than half of the discrepancy, and the remainder lacks a known reason. The V and J calls and clone size are taken from that table; D and trimming were inferred from the DNA. The sample table contains roughly 100,000 clones; only one count was recorded for just over 90% of them. 1% to 1.5% of the sample is taken by the ten largest.

Comment on this clone: Its antigen has not been determined. No quality values exist for individual bases; no much larger clone is one base distant.

Including the terminal cysteine and phenylalanine, the CDR3 comprises 14 residues. Only CDR3 DNA is held: 42 bases, read in frame from base 1. The germline V gene gives CDR1 as MGHRA and CDR2 as YSYEKL. Trimming takes 4 bases from V and 6 bases from J, and the germline ends sit 15 bases apart. The time point label for this specimen denotes: baseline before first vaccination. Vaccinee samples came from UK trials COV001 and COV002, including a single-blind randomized controlled phase 2/3 trial of AZD1222 (ChAdOx1 nCoV-19) in healthy adults. Trial participant PBMC samples were collected at day 0 and day 28 after the second dose for TCRbeta chain sequencing.

The material sequenced was peripheral blood, taken on day 0 of AZD1222 vaccination. This sequence originates from an adult in good health. The chain joins TRBV4-1 to TRBJ1-2; possibly the D gene is TRBD1, per 5 matching bases. CDR3 protein: CASSPPPGRDGYTF. The bases read TGCGCCAGCAGCCCCCCCCCGGGGCGGGATGGCTACACCTTC.